Below, 29 T cell receptor beta chains from the same sample are listed, as sequenced in a study of control samples from healthy donors and cancer patients. The table came from immunoSEQ multiplex PCR; TCRdb's copy has only in-frame clones and leaves some out. The sample lists roughly 190,000 clones, about 90% occurring once. Sequenced input: blood. These receptors came from a man aged 25-45 years in good health.

The chain recombines TRBV7-9 with TRBJ2-1, with a weak D call TRBD2 (5 bases). V was shortened by 5 bases and J by 9 bases, with 14 bases between the two germline ends. This CDR3 is 13 amino acids long. Germline V gives CDR1 SEHNR, CDR2 FQNEAQ (reference sequence). The CDR3: CASSPLGGGEQFF. In DNA form, the CDR3 reads TGTGCCAGCAGCCCCCTAGGAGGCGGTGAGCAGTTCTTC.

The chain joins TRBV5-1 to TRBJ1-4; 9 nucleotides agree with TRBD1. The J segment lost 5 bases and the V segment lost 4 bases, leaving 6 bases of the junction unmatched. The CDR3 runs to 15 residues. Per germline, CDR1 SGHRS and CDR2 YFSETQ. In DNA, the CDR3 is TGCGCCAGCAGCCCTGGACAGGGGTGGAATGAAAAACTGTTTTTT. It is translated as CASSPGQGWNEKLFF.

This chain uses TRBV2 with TRBJ2-7, with 7 bases identical to TRBD1. J was trimmed by 2 bases and V by 6 bases; bases with no gene match: 4. This CDR3 comprises 13 residues. The germline CDR1 and CDR2 sequences are SNHLY and FYNNEI. CDR3 sequence: CASSRDRAYEQYF. CDR3 nucleotide sequence: TGTGCCAGCAGCCGGGACAGAGCCTACGAGCAGTACTTC.

The chain couples TRBV12-5 to TRBJ1-5; 7 positions agree with TRBD1. The V gene end was trimmed by 6 bases and the J gene end by 8 bases; junction bases not matched to a gene: 10. Germline CDR1 reads LGHNT; CDR2 reads FRNRAP. The CDR3 spans 14 residues. The CDR3 protein is CASGLGQSLEPQHF. In DNA, the CDR3 is TGTGCTAGTGGCCTGGGACAGTCTCTGGAGCCCCAGCATTTT.

The genes are TRBV19 and TRBJ1-2; D is uncertain. V gave up 5 bases and J gave up 2 bases, with 9 bases separating them. Germline assignment: CDR1 LNHDA and CDR2 SQIVND (reference sequence). The CDR3 consists of 13 residues. The chain's CDR3 is CASSPAGNYGYTF. The CDR3 DNA is TGTGCCAGTAGTCCCGCAGGCAACTATGGCTACACCTTC.

V gene TRBV21-1 combines with J gene TRBJ2-7; TRBD1 reflects the table's D call only, with no check against the DNA. TRBV21-1 is assigned pseudogene status. The CDR3 has 18 amino acids. DNA of the CDR3: TGTGCCAGCAGCAAAGAGGGCCGGTCGGGACAGGGGGGGTACGAGCAGTACTTC. Translating gives CASSKEGRSGQGGYEQYF.

This clone was picked up a small number of times. V gene TRBV4-1 combines with J gene TRBJ1-5; 7 positions agree with TRBD1. Germline CDR1 reads MGHRA; CDR2 reads YSYEKL. J lost 9 bases, V lost 1 base, and 9 bases had no gene match. CDR3 length: 15 amino acids. DNA of the CDR3: TGCGCCAGCAGCCAAGTGGTTTCGGGACAGCGGCCCCAGCATTTT. It specifies CASSQVVSGQRPQHF.

The chain combines TRBV6-2 or TRBV6-3 with TRBJ2-2, with TRBD1 identical over 8 bases. Trimming removed 5 bases from V and 6 bases from J; junction bases left unmatched: 11. In germline, CDR1 is MNHEY, CDR2 SVGEGT. The CDR3 consists of 16 residues. Written as DNA, the CDR3 is TGTGCCAGCAGTGCCCGAGACAGGGGAGGCCCCGGGGAGCTGTTTTTT. Translated, it gives CASSARDRGGPGELFF.

The gene calls are TRBV19 and TRBJ1-5, with D unresolved. The CDR3 is 9 residues long. The V gene lost 8 bases and the J gene lost 7 bases, with 3 bases spanning the gap. Germline-derived CDR1 and CDR2 are LNHDA and SQIVND (reference sequence). The CDR3 nucleotides read TGTGCCAGTGGGCAGCCCCAGCATTTT. This translates into CASGQPQHF. The whole variable domain, remainder taken from reference TRBV19 and TRBJ1-5, is DGGITQSPKYLFRKEGQNVTLSCEQNLNHDAMYWYRQDPGQGLRLIYYSQIVNDFQKGDIAEGYSVSREKKESFPLTVTSAQKNPTAFYLCASGQPQHFGDGTRLSIL.

The rearrangement uses TRBV7-2 and TRBJ1-4; D gene unclear. Trimming cost V 5 bases and J 8 bases, with 15 bases left between them. Germline V gene sequence: CDR1 SGHTA, CDR2 FQGNSA. This CDR3 region has 14 residues. CDR3 protein: CASSLRRSQEKLFF. For the CDR3, the DNA is TGTGCCAGCAGCCTAAGAAGGAGTCAAGAAAAACTGTTTTTT.

This chain links TRBV5-1 with TRBJ2-3; 12 bases are shared with TRBD1. The germline CDR1 and CDR2 sequences are SGHRS and YFSETQ. Trimming removed 4 bases from V and 0 bases from J; junction bases left unmatched: 6. The CDR3 is 17 amino acids. CDR3 residues: CASSPLGQGASTDTQYF. The CDR3 DNA reads TGCGCCAGCAGCCCGCTGGGACAGGGGGCGAGCACAGATACGCAGTATTTT. The full variable domain, with the rest looked up from reference TRBV5-1 and TRBJ2-3, is KAGVTQTPRYLIKTRGQQVTLSCSPISGHRSVSWYQQTPGQGLQFLFEYFSETQRNKGNFPGRFSGRQFSNSRSEMNVSTLELGDSALYLCASSPLGQGASTDTQYFGPGTRLTVL.

The J gene is TRBJ1-6, the V gene TRBV2; no definite D call. Germline values: CDR1 SNHLY, CDR2 FYNNEI. CDR3 length equals 16 residues. Deletions cut 5 bases from V and 9 bases from J, with 20 bases between. The CDR3 sequence: CASSLERPTGISPLHF. In DNA, the CDR3 is TGTGCCAGCAGTCTCGAGCGGCCCACCGGAATTTCACCCCTCCACTTT.

The chain couples TRBV5-4 to TRBJ2-3, with TRBD1 matching 9 bases. Trimming took 2 bases from V and 7 from J; bases not matched to a gene: 8. The germline V gene encodes CDR1 SGHNT and CDR2 YYREEE (reference sequence). The CDR3 has 15 residues. The CDR3 DNA is TGTGCCAGCAGCTTACCCGGGACAGGGCTAAATACGCAGTATTTT. It encodes CASSLPGTGLNTQYF.

This chain links TRBV15 with TRBJ1-1; 7 positions agree with TRBD1. The CDR3 loop spans 16 amino acids. The ends lost 0 bases at V and 2 bases at J; junction bases unmatched: 6. Germline V CDR1 and CDR2: LNHNV, YYDKDF (reference sequence). The CDR3 DNA is TGTGCCACCAGCAGAGATCGAACAGGGGTAAACACTGAAGCTTTCTTT. Protein product: CATSRDRTGVNTEAFF. The full variable domain, its missing parts supplied by reference TRBV15 and TRBJ1-1, is DAMVIQNPRYQVTQFGKPVTLSCSQTLNHNVMYWYQQKSSQAPKLLFHYYDKDFNNEADTPDNFQSRRPNTSFCFLDIRSPGLGDTAMYLCATSRDRTGVNTEAFFGQGTRLTVV.

The chain is built from TRBV15 and TRBJ1-1; D ambiguous. V shed 1 base and J shed 1 base, with 10 bases lying between them. CDR3 size: 15 residues. CDR1 and CDR2 (germline): LNHNV, YYDKDF (reference sequence). CDR3 DNA: TGTGCCACCAGCAGAGTGCGGGAGGGGAACACTGAAGCTTTCTTT. It specifies CATSRVREGNTEAFF.

CDR3 in amino acids: CASSSLGYEQYF. For the CDR3, the DNA is TGTGCCAGCAGCTCCCTGGGCTACGAGCAGTACTTC. The chain employs TRBV7-8 and TRBJ2-7; D gene ambiguous. V gave up 4 bases and J gave up 3 bases, with 7 bases separating them. In germline, CDR1 is SGHVS, CDR2 FQNEAQ. The CDR3 loop spans 12 amino acids.

J is TRBJ1-1 and V is TRBV27, with unresolved D. V lost 2 bases and J lost 1, with 8 bases in between. CDR1 MNHEY and CDR2 SMNVEV come from the germline V gene (reference sequence). The CDR3 covers 14 residues. CDR3 sequence reads: CASSLIARNTEAFF. The CDR3 DNA is TGTGCCAGCAGTTTAATTGCCAGGAACACTGAAGCTTTCTTT.

CDR3 in amino acids: CASSLRGTPTDTQYF. The CDR3 nucleotides are TGTGCCAGCAGTCTCAGGGGTACTCCCACAGATACGCAGTATTTT. This chain joins TRBV6-5 and TRBJ2-3, with D possibly being TRBD1 (6 bases). The CDR3 has 15 residues. Germline V gene lookup returns CDR1 MNHEY and CDR2 SVGAGI. V lost 5 bases and J lost 2, with 14 bases in between.

This sequence joins TRBV11-2 and TRBJ1-4; maybe TRBD1 (6 bases). The V gene's germline CDR1 is SGHAT and CDR2 FQNNGV. CDR3 length equals 15 residues. V lost 4 bases and J 6 bases, leaving 15 bases between the germline ends. The CDR3 sequence is CASSSVGTNYEKLFF. CDR3 nucleotides: TGTGCCAGCAGCTCAGTCGGGACAAACTATGAAAAACTGTTTTTT.

The rearrangement links TRBV28 to TRBJ1-5; no clear D. In germline, CDR1 is MDHEN, CDR2 SYDVKM. Deletions cut 6 bases from V and 3 bases from J, with 15 bases between. This CDR3 contains 15 residues. The CDR3 spells CASSPHGNDNQPQHF. The CDR3 DNA reads as TGTGCCAGCAGCCCACACGGGAATGACAATCAGCCCCAGCATTTT.

The chain employs TRBV7-9 and TRBJ2-4, with D possibly being TRBD1 (6 bases). Trimming took 5 bases from V and 1 from J, leaving 9 bases between them. CDR1 SEHNR and CDR2 FQNEAQ come from the germline V gene (reference sequence). The CDR3 is made up of 14 amino acids. CDR3 in amino acids: CASSDQGAKNIQYF. CDR3 sequence (DNA): TGTGCCAGCAGCGATCAGGGGGCCAAAAACATTCAGTACTTC.

The chain links TRBV5-1 to TRBJ2-3; 9 bases fit TRBD2. CDR1 and CDR2 (germline): SGHRS, YFSETQ. This CDR3 contains 16 residues. V lost 4 bases to trimming and J lost 0 bases; unmatched junction nucleotides: 6. The CDR3 loop reads CASSTPSGTSTDTQYF. The CDR3 nucleotides read TGCGCCAGCAGCACTCCTAGCGGGACTAGCACAGATACGCAGTATTTT.

This clone was seen a handful of times. The chain has TRBV12-3 or TRBV12-4 and TRBJ1-6; 7 bases map to TRBD1. The CDR3 extends over 12 amino acids. The J segment lost 14 bases and the V segment lost 8 bases, leaving 9 bases of the junction unmatched. CDR3 DNA: TGTGCCAGCCGGACAGGAGTTTTTGCCCTCCACTTT. It yields the protein CASRTGVFALHF.

The chain couples TRBV12-5 to TRBJ1-5, with 10 positions matching TRBD1. The CDR3 is made up of 17 amino acids. Losses at the gene ends were 6 bases for V and 2 bases for J; bases not matched to a gene: 10. Germline CDR1 and CDR2: LGHNT and FRNRAP. The CDR3 sequence: CASGRPGTGVGNQPQHF. DNA for the CDR3: TGTGCTAGTGGCCGACCCGGGACAGGGGTCGGCAATCAGCCCCAGCATTTT.

This clone appeared a single time. The chain couples TRBV6-5 to TRBJ1-1; 8 bases are shared with TRBD1. Germline loops: CDR1 MNHEY, CDR2 SVGAGI. J lost 0 bases, V lost 6 bases, and 6 bases had no gene match. The CDR3 loop spans 15 amino acids. CDR3 amino acids: CASRARTGLNTEAFF. The CDR3 coding sequence is TGTGCCAGCAGAGCCAGGACAGGGCTGAACACTGAAGCTTTCTTT.

The chain couples TRBV11-3 to TRBJ2-7; perhaps TRBD2 as D (5 bases). The CDR3 spans 13 residues. Looked up from germline, CDR1 is SGHNT and CDR2 is YENEEA. V lost 5 bases and J 0 bases, leaving 8 bases between the germline ends. CDR3 region: CASSPDSSYEQYF. CDR3 bases: TGTGCCAGCAGCCCGGACTCCTCCTACGAGCAGTACTTC.

This sequence joins TRBV6-6 and TRBJ2-5; 7 bases fit TRBD1. Germline lookup yields CDR1 MNHNY and CDR2 SVGAGI (reference sequence). This CDR3 comprises 14 residues. The V segment lost 6 bases and the J segment 4 bases; nucleotides outside the gene matches: 8. The CDR3 loop reads CASRYTAGGETQYF. In DNA, the CDR3 is TGTGCCAGCAGATACACGGCAGGGGGAGAGACCCAGTACTTC.

CDR3 DNA sequence: TGTGCCAGCAGTGCCCTGACAGGGGCCTACAATGAGCAGTTCTTC. Translation gives CASSALTGAYNEQFF. V gene TRBV6-4 combines with J gene TRBJ2-1, with 8 bases matching TRBD1. The CDR3 totals 15 residues. Per the germline V gene, CDR1 is MRHNA and CDR2 is SNTAGT. V was pared by 4 bases and J by 2 bases, with 4 bases of the junction left unmatched.

V is TRBV9 and J is TRBJ1-2; D unclear. Trimming cost V 4 bases and J 4 bases, with 14 bases left between them. The germline CDR1 and CDR2 sequences are SGDLS and YYNGEE. The CDR3 has 14 residues. This chain's CDR3 is CASSLSPASYGYTF. The CDR3 nucleotides read TGTGCCAGCAGCTTAAGCCCAGCGTCCTATGGCTACACCTTC. The full variable domain, completed using reference TRBV9 and TRBJ1-2, is DSGVTQTPKHLITATGQRVTLRCSPRSGDLSVYWYQQSLDQGLQFLIQYYNGEERAKGNILERFSAQQFPDLHSELNLSSLELGDSALYFCASSLSPASYGYTFGSGTRLTVV.